This entry lists 18 T cell receptor beta chains sequenced from one sample in a study of long-term antiretroviral therapy in people with HIV. An immunoSEQ assay, version v3.0, was performed at survey level. Some clones are missing from TCRdb's copy, which holds only in-frame ones; the method was immunoSEQ multiplex PCR. The sample contains tens of thousands of clones, approximately 86% of which appear only once. This material consisted of unsorted PBMCs, taken just before starting antiretroviral therapy. These receptors all come from a woman between 18 and 30 years old with HIV.

This chain joins TRBV7-2 and TRBJ2-1; 12 nucleotides align to TRBD2. V lost 3 bases to trimming and J lost 11 bases; unmatched junction nucleotides: 11. This CDR3 spans 16 amino acids. CDR1 and CDR2 (germline): SGHTA, FQGNSA. Here the CDR3 DNA reads TGTGCCAGCAGCTTGGGGGGGACTAGCGGGCACAGGCAGCAGTTCTTC. It codes for CASSLGGTSGHRQQFF.

CDR3 in amino acids: CASSRGGGYEQYF. CDR3 bases: TGTGCCAGCAGCCGGGGAGGCGGTTACGAGCAGTACTTC. The chain carries TRBV5-6 and TRBJ2-7, with D tentatively TRBD2 (6 bases). CDR3 length: 13 amino acids. Trimming shortened V by 4 bases and J by 4 bases, and 12 bases separated the two germline ends. Germline V gene sequence: CDR1 SGHDT, CDR2 YYEEEE.

The chain has TRBV11-2 and TRBJ2-7; weak D call: TRBD2 (6 bases). Per germline, CDR1 SGHAT and CDR2 FQNNGV. The length of the CDR3 is 19 residues. The germline V and J ends were trimmed by 0 bases and 5 bases, with 26 bases remaining between them. CDR3 in DNA: TGTGCCAGCAGCTTAGATGTTTTTTTATCGGGAGAGTCGGGGAACGAGCAGTACTTC. Encoded protein: CASSLDVFLSGESGNEQYF.

The chain combines TRBV9 with TRBJ2-2; 11 nucleotides match TRBD1. From germline, CDR1 is SGDLS and CDR2 YYNGEE. The CDR3 extends over 15 amino acids. Trimming at V came to 4 bases and at J to 6 bases, leaving 5 bases not matched to a gene. This CDR3 reads CASSIGQGAPGELFF. Written as DNA, the CDR3 is TGTGCCAGCAGCATTGGACAGGGGGCCCCCGGGGAGCTGTTTTTT. Full variable domain (missing parts from reference TRBV9 and TRBJ2-2): DSGVTQTPKHLITATGQRVTLRCSPRSGDLSVYWYQQSLDQGLQFLIQYYNGEERAKGNILERFSAQQFPDLHSELNLSSLELGDSALYFCASSIGQGAPGELFFGEGSRLTVL.

The chain couples TRBV4-3 to TRBJ1-2; 9 bases align to TRBD1. This CDR3 is built from 16 residues. Germline CDR1 LGHNA, CDR2 YSLEER. The junction had 5 bases not matched to a gene; V was cut back by 0 bases and J by 3 bases. Here the CDR3 DNA reads TGCGCCAGCAGCCAAGATGGACAGGGGATGGACTATGGCTACACCTTC. It is translated as CASSQDGQGMDYGYTF.

This chain joins TRBV2 and TRBJ1-5, with TRBD1 matching 9 bases. Germline V gene data show CDR1 as SNHLY and CDR2 as FYNNEI. The CDR3 runs to 15 residues. Trimming cost V 6 bases and J 2 bases; bases outside gene matches: 5. CDR3 loop: CASRGDRARNQPQHF. The CDR3 DNA reads as TGTGCCAGCAGAGGGGACAGGGCGCGCAATCAGCCCCAGCATTTT.

This clone was counted only a few times. DNA for the CDR3: TGTGCCATCAAAAGGGAAAACTCCTACGAGCAGTACTTC. Translated, it gives CAIKRENSYEQYF. This chain uses TRBV10-3 with TRBJ2-7; D call uncertain. The ends were cut back, 7 bases at V and 0 bases at J, with 10 bases in the middle. Germline loops: CDR1 ENHRY, CDR2 SYGVKD. This CDR3 region has 13 residues.

This clone was detected a few times. The rearrangement uses TRBV5-1 and TRBJ2-7; 8 bases agree with TRBD1. The germline V gene encodes CDR1 SGHRS and CDR2 YFSETQ. This CDR3 has 13 residues. The J segment lost 3 bases and the V segment lost 4 bases, leaving 3 bases of the junction unmatched. This chain's CDR3 is CASSATGGYEQYF. Here the CDR3 DNA reads TGCGCCAGCAGCGCCACAGGGGGCTACGAGCAGTACTTC.

V gene TRBV28 combines with J gene TRBJ2-3; D remains ambiguous. The CDR3 runs to 13 residues. The germline V gene encodes CDR1 MDHEN and CDR2 SYDVKM. V lost 1 base, J lost 4 bases, and 6 bases lay in between. The CDR3 DNA reads TGTGCCAGCAGTTTATTTGGGGCAGATACGCAGTATTTT. Protein product: CASSLFGADTQYF.

The chain links TRBV6-5 to TRBJ1-3, with TRBD1 identical over 7 bases. Germline V gives CDR1 MNHEY, CDR2 SVGAGI. This CDR3 has 15 residues. V lost 6 bases and J lost 0; bases outside the gene matches: 5. The CDR3 sequence is CASSLGTASGNTIYF. For the CDR3, the DNA is TGTGCCAGCAGCTTAGGGACAGCCTCTGGAAACACCATATATTTT.

The chain couples TRBV5-4 to TRBJ1-5; unclear D gene. V shed 4 bases and J shed 5 bases, with 10 bases lying between them. The CDR3 sequence is 13 residues long. Germline CDR1 is SGHNT and CDR2 is YYREEE (reference sequence). The CDR3 DNA sequence: TGTGCCAGCAGCCAGGATTGGGATCAGCCCCAGCATTTT. It is translated as CASSQDWDQPQHF.

The V gene is TRBV6-5, the J gene TRBJ1-1, with TRBD1 matching 11 bases. The trim removed 6 bases at V and 4 bases at J, leaving 4 bases unmatched. Germline CDR1 MNHEY, CDR2 SVGAGI. CDR3 size: 14 residues. The CDR3 here is CASSFGTGGTEAFF. The CDR3 DNA sequence: TGTGCCAGCAGCTTCGGGACAGGGGGCACTGAAGCTTTCTTT.

The CDR3 region is CASSLRAGVVMYEQYF. The DNA for the CDR3 is TGTGCCAGCAGCTTACGCGCGGGAGTTGTAATGTACGAGCAGTACTTC. The chain is built from TRBV7-6 and TRBJ2-7, with 7 nucleotides matching TRBD2. The J segment lost 4 bases and the V segment lost 2 bases, leaving 11 bases of the junction unmatched. The CDR3 is made up of 16 amino acids. The germline gives CDR1 SGHVS, CDR2 FNYEAQ. Based on the CDR3 plus reference TRBV7-6 and TRBJ2-7, the full variable domain is GAGVSQSPRYKVTKRGQDVALRCDPISGHVSLYWYRQALGQGPEFLTYFNYEAQQDKSGLPNDRFSAERPEGSISTLTIQRTEQRDSAMYRCASSLRAGVVMYEQYFGPGTRLTVT.

This clone appeared a single time. The genes are TRBV7-9 and TRBJ2-3, with D perhaps matching TRBD1 (6 bases). Germline CDR1 reads SEHNR; CDR2 reads FQNEAQ (reference sequence). Trimming pared 5 bases from V and 0 bases from J, leaving 12 bases between. The CDR3 sequence is 15 residues long. In DNA, the CDR3 is TGTGCCAGCAGCCCTCCACAGGGAAGCACAGATACGCAGTATTTT. This codes for CASSPPQGSTDTQYF.

Comments on this clone: A read error may produce the germline difference seen at one junction end. The chain combines TRBV7-7 with TRBJ2-3; D not certain. This CDR3 has 15 residues. The germline gives CDR1 SSHAT, CDR2 FNYEAQ (reference sequence). The CDR3: CASSLGRGYTDTQYF. The CDR3 DNA is TGTGCTAGCAGCTTAGGCCGCGGATACACAGATACGCAGTATTTT.

The chain uses TRBV7-6 and TRBJ2-2; 15 nucleotides match TRBD2. Germline-derived CDR1 and CDR2 are SGHVS and FNYEAQ. The CDR3 extends over 21 amino acids. J lost 6 bases, V lost 2 bases, and 16 bases had no gene match. The CDR3 loop reads CASSLSLNRTSGRARAGELFF. CDR3 coding DNA: TGTGCCAGCAGCTTATCCCTAAATCGGACTAGCGGGAGGGCCAGGGCCGGGGAGCTGTTTTTT.

There are a few counts of this clone. The CDR3 DNA sequence: TGTGCCACCTCCACAAGGGGGTACGAGCAGTACTTC. Its protein is CATSTRGYEQYF. This chain joins TRBV15 and TRBJ2-7, with TRBD1 as a possible D gene (6 bases). The CDR3 covers 12 residues. The germline V gene encodes CDR1 LNHNV and CDR2 YYDKDF (reference sequence). The V end lost 8 bases, the J end lost 4 bases, and 12 bases lay between the germline ends.

The DNA for the CDR3 is TGTGCCATCAGTGACCCTAAAGTGGATACGCAGTATTTT. Protein: CAISDPKVDTQYF. The chain recombines TRBV10-3 with TRBJ2-3; unclear D gene. CDR1 ENHRY and CDR2 SYGVKD come from the germline V gene. V gave up 3 bases and J gave up 6 bases, with 10 bases separating them. The CDR3 totals 13 residues.